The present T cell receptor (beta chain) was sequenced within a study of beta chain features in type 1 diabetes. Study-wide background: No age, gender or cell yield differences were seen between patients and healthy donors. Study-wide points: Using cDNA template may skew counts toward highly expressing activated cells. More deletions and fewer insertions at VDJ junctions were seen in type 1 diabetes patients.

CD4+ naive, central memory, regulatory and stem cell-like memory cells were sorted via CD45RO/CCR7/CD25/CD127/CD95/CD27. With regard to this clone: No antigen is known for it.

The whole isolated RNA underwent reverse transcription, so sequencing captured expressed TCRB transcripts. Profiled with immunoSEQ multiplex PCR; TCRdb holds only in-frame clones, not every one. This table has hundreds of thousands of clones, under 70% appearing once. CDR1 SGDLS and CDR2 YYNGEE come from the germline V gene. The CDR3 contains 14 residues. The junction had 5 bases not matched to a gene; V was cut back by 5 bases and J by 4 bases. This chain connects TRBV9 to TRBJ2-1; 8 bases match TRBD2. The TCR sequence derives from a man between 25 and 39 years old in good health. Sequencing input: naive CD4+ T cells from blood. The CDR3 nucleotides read TGTGCCAGCAGTCTTACTAGCGGATACAATGAGCAGTTCTTC. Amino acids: CASSLTSGYNEQFF.